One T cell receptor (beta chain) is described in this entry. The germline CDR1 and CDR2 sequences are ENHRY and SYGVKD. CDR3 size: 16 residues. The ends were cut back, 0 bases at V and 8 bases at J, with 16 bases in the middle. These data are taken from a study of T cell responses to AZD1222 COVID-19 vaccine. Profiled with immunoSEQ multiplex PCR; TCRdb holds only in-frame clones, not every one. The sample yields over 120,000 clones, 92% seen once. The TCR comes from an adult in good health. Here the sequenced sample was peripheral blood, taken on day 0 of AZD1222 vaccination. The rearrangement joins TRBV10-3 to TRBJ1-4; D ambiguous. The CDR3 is CAISESMAQDREKLFF. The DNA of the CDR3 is TGTGCCATCAGTGAGTCGATGGCGCAGGACCGGGAAAAACTGTTTTTT.